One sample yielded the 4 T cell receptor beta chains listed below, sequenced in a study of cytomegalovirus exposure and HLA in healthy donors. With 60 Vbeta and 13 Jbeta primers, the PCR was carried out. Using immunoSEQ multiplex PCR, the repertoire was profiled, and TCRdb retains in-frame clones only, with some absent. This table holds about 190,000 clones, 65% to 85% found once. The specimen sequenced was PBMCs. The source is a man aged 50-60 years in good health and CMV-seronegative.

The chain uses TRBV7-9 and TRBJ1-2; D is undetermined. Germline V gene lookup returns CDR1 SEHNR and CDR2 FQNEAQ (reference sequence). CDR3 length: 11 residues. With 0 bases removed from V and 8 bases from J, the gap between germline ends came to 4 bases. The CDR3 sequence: CASSLARGYTF. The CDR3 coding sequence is TGTGCCAGCAGCTTAGCGCGGGGCTACACCTTC.

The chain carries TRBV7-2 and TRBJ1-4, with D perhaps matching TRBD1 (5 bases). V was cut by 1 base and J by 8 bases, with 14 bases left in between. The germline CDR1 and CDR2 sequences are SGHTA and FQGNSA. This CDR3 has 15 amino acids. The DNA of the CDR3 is TGTGCCAGCAGCTTAGTGGTGGGGAAGGGGGAAAAACTGTTTTTT. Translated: CASSLVVGKGEKLFF.

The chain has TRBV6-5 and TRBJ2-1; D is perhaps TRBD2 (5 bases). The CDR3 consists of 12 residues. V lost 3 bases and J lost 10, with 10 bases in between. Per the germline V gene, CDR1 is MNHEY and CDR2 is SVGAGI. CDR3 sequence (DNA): TGTGCCAGCAGTTATGACTATTCAGAGCAGTTCTTC. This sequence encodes CASSYDYSEQFF.

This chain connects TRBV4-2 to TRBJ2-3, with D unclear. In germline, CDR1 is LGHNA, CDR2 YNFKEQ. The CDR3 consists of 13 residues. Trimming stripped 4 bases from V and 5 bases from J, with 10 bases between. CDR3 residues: CASSPVAEDTQYF. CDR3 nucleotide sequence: TGTGCCAGCAGCCCGGTGGCGGAAGATACGCAGTATTTT.